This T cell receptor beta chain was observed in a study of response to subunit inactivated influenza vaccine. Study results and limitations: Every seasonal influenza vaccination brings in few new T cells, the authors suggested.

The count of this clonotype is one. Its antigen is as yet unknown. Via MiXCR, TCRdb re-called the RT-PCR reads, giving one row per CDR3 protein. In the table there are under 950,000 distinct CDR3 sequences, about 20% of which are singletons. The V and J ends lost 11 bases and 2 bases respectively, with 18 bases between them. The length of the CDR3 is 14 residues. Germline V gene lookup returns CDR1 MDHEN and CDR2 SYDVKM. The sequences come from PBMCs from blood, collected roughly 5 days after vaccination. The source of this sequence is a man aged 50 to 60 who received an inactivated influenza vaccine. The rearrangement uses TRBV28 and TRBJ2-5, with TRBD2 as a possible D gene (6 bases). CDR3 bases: TGTGCCGCGGGACCCCAGGATTTGCAAGAGACCCAGTACTTC. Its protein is CAAGPQDLQETQYF.